This T cell receptor beta chain stems from a study of T-cell reconstitution after alpha-beta-depleted transplantation in children. During its preparation, the TCRbeta library received unique molecular identifiers. From the PCR reads, TCRdb called clonotypes with MiXCR, one entry per CDR3 protein. Of around 600,000 distinct CDR3 sequences detected, roughly a tenth appear once; the ten largest clones hold roughly 4%. CDR3 length: 14 amino acids. V was shortened by 6 bases and J by 2 bases, with 16 bases between the two germline ends. Germline lookup yields CDR1 DFQATT and CDR2 SNEGSKA (reference sequence). This clonotype was detected only a few times.

This sequence was found in a human donor who donated a stem cell graft to a child with acute myeloid leukemia. Sequenced material: PBMCs from the stem cell graft donor, taken from the stem cell graft. This chain links TRBV20-1 with TRBJ1-2; tentatively, D is TRBD1 (6 bases). The CDR3 protein is CSATRRGGNYGYTF. For the CDR3, the DNA is TGCAGTGCAACCAGAAGAGGGGGGAACTATGGCTACACCTTC.